These 10 T cell receptor beta chains came from one sample sequenced in a study of vaccination effects on CD4 cells after COVID-19. The method was immunoSEQ multiplex PCR; TCRdb's version includes in-frame clones alone and lacks a portion of them. The profile covers tens of thousands of clones, with around 73% appearing a single time and 1% to 1.5% taken by the ten largest. Under the ViraFEST assay, PBMC were stimulated with viral peptide pools so that antigen-specific CD4+ T cells expanded. Sequencing was performed afterwards. Isolation of CD4+ T cells took place after about nine days of culture. Participants were given two doses of BNT162b2 or mRNA-1273 vaccine. Their antigen targets remain unknown. The sample in question was CD4+ T cells from PBMCs cultured with HCoV-229E spike peptides, obtained after COVID-19 vaccination. Receptors were obtained from a human donor who received a COVID-19 vaccine.

V usage is TRBV5-1 and J usage is TRBJ1-5, with D uncertain. Germline-derived CDR1 and CDR2 are SGHRS and YFSETQ. CDR3 length equals 13 residues. The V and J ends lost 4 bases and 1 base respectively, with 6 bases between them. CDR3 amino acids: CASSEGSNQPQHF. As DNA, the CDR3 is TGCGCCAGCAGCGAGGGCAGCAATCAGCCCCAGCATTTT.

V usage is TRBV7-2 and J usage is TRBJ1-1; a possible D gene is TRBD1 (5 bases). V was pared by 2 bases and J by 2 bases, with 9 bases between. The CDR3 is 14 amino acids. Germline V gives CDR1 SGHTA, CDR2 FQGNSA. CDR3 amino acids: CASSLRGDNTEAFF. The CDR3 bases are TGTGCCAGCAGCTTAAGGGGTGACAACACTGAAGCTTTCTTT.

The rearrangement links TRBV19 to TRBJ2-6, with 7 bases matching TRBD1. The CDR3 contains 16 residues. Germline V gene lookup returns CDR1 LNHDA and CDR2 SQIVND (reference sequence). V lost 6 bases, J lost 0 bases, and 5 bases stayed unmatched. CDR3 bases: TGTGCCAGTAGGGCGACAGGGAGCTCTGGGGCCAACGTCCTGACTTTC. This sequence encodes CASRATGSSGANVLTF.

V usage is TRBV7-9 and J usage is TRBJ1-2, with D possibly being TRBD1 (5 bases). The CDR3 length is 15 residues. The germline CDR1 and CDR2 sequences are SEHNR and FQNEAQ (reference sequence). With 2 bases removed from V and 3 bases from J, the gap between germline ends came to 13 bases. Here the CDR3 reads CASSLRQGNDYGYTF. The DNA for the CDR3 is TGTGCCAGCAGCTTACGTCAGGGAAACGACTATGGCTACACCTTC.

The chain carries TRBV3-1 (or the pseudogene TRBV3-2) and TRBJ2-2; possible D gene TRBD2, 6 bases. This CDR3 is 14 amino acids long. CDR1 and CDR2 (germline): LGHDT, YNNKEL (reference sequence). V dropped 1 base and J dropped 4 bases, with 7 bases sitting between them. The CDR3 region is CASSQGGGTGELFF. In nucleotides, the CDR3 is TGTGCCAGCAGCCAAGGGGGAGGCACCGGGGAGCTGTTTTTT.

In its sample, this clone was seen a few times. This chain links TRBV7-2 with TRBJ1-1; 7 nucleotides agree with TRBD1. CDR1 is SGHTA and CDR2 is FQGNSA in the germline V gene. The CDR3 spans 15 residues. V lost 3 bases and J lost 0; bases outside the gene matches: 4. CDR3 loop: CASSFQTGLNTEAFF. Here the CDR3 DNA reads TGTGCCAGCAGCTTTCAGACAGGGTTGAACACTGAAGCTTTCTTT.

The chain links TRBV27 to TRBJ1-6, with no clear D. The CDR3 is 13 residues long. Germline CDR1 and CDR2: MNHEY and SMNVEV (reference sequence). Trimming left V 4 bases short and J 6 bases short, with 7 bases between. CDR3: CASSSSSNSPLHF. The CDR3 DNA reads as TGTGCCAGCAGTTCCTCAAGTAATTCACCCCTCCACTTT.

This clone was counted once. The rearrangement joins TRBV18 to TRBJ1-2; 7 positions match TRBD1. Per the germline V gene, CDR1 is KGHSH and CDR2 is LQKENI. V lost 2 bases and J lost 4; bases outside the gene matches: 7. This CDR3 comprises 15 residues. This CDR3 is CASSPEGGSAYGYTF. CDR3 nucleotide sequence: TGTGCCAGCTCACCAGAAGGGGGCTCCGCCTATGGCTACACCTTC.

This chain links TRBV15 with TRBJ2-5, with D perhaps matching TRBD2 (7 bases). The CDR3 extends over 20 amino acids. Germline V CDR1 and CDR2: LNHNV, YYDKDF (reference sequence). The ends were cut back, 5 bases at V and 5 bases at J, with 33 bases in the middle. The CDR3 is CATSRGAAREARGSLETQYF. Written as DNA, the CDR3 is TGTGCCACCAGCCGGGGGGCGGCCAGGGAGGCTAGGGGTTCGTTGGAGACCCAGTACTTC.

The sample holds a few counts of this clone. The DNA of the CDR3 is TGTGCCAGCAGCGCCAGCATGAACACTGAAGCTTTCTTT. It encodes CASSASMNTEAFF. The rearrangement links TRBV9 to TRBJ1-1; D is ambiguous. Germline CDR1 is SGDLS and CDR2 is YYNGEE. The CDR3 covers 13 residues. V dropped 3 bases and J dropped 0 bases, with 6 bases sitting between them.